The rows below give T cell receptor beta chains drawn from one sample of a study of glioma-infiltrating T cells after dendritic cell vaccination. Sequencing was performed with immunoSEQ multiplex PCR; in TCRdb, only in-frame clones are kept and a portion is missing. The repertoire holds around 100,000 clones, with roughly four fifths as singletons. Sequencing used blood, obtained after dendritic cell vaccination. The source of these receptors is a human donor with glioblastoma. The CDR3 runs from the conserved cysteine through the conserved F or W. A D gene is named only where the DNA matches it firmly. Clone size appears in some rows only: once, few, many, or a class for an expanded clone.

-	-	TRBV7-2	15	TRBJ2-2	CASSLGSSKTGELFF	TGTGCCAGCAGCTTAGGGTCGAGTAAGACCGGGGAGCTGTTTTTT
-	-	TRBV15	12	TRBJ1-2	CATSRDNYGYTF	TGTGCCACCAGCAGAGACAATTATGGCTACACCTTC
TRBD1	-	TRBV6-5	16	TRBJ2-7	CASSSRVDREGYEQYF	TGTGCCAGCAGTTCGAGGGTAGACAGGGAAGGCTACGAGCAGTACTTC
-	-	TRBV7-3	14	TRBJ1-5	CASSDGHSNQPQHF	TGTGCCAGCAGCGATGGACATAGCAATCAGCCCCAGCATTTT
-	-	TRBV19	16	TRBJ2-1	CASSIWATGSYNEQFF	TGTGCCAGTAGTATATGGGCCACAGGCTCCTACAATGAGCAGTTCTTC
-	-	TRBV5-1	13	TRBJ1-1	CASSLAGRTEAFF	TGCGCCAGCAGCTTGGCTGGGAGAACTGAAGCTTTCTTT
-	-	TRBV27	14	TRBJ2-7	CASSLTATAYEQYF	TGTGCCAGCAGTTTAACGGCAACAGCCTACGAGCAGTACTTC
TRBD1	-	TRBV6-1	15	TRBJ2-2	CASSLGTGNTGELFF	TGTGCCAGCAGTCTAGGGACAGGGAATACCGGGGAGCTGTTTTTT
-	medium-sized	TRBV19	11	TRBJ2-7	CASSSRYEQYF	TGTGCCAGTAGTTCCCGCTACGAGCAGTACTTC
TRBD1	-	TRBV4-3	15	TRBJ1-1	CASSQGAWTGAEAFF	TGCGCCAGCAGCCAAGGGGCGTGGACAGGGGCTGAAGCTTTCTTT
-	-	TRBV18	13	TRBJ2-5	CASSPGGWETQYF	TGTGCCAGCTCACCAGGAGGGTGGGAGACCCAGTACTTC
-	few	TRBV7-3	14	TRBJ2-2	CASSLSTNTGELFF	TGTGCCAGCAGCCTATCGACGAACACCGGGGAGCTGTTTTTT
-	few	TRBV11-2	14	TRBJ2-1	CASSLRSSYNEQFF	TGTGCCAGCAGTCTCCGGAGCTCCTACAATGAGCAGTTCTTC
TRBD2	-	TRBV15	18	TRBJ2-5	CATSRGTSGPTAGKTQYF	TGTGCCACCAGCCGTGGGACTAGCGGACCTACGGCCGGAAAGACCCAGTACTTC
-	-	TRBV18	13	TRBJ1-1	CASSIRENTEAFF	TGTGCCAGCTCGATCCGGGAGAACACTGAAGCTTTCTTT
-	-	TRBV4-1	16	TRBJ1-4	CASSQVNLVAWEKLFF	TGCGCCAGCAGCCAAGTTAATCTGGTGGCATGGGAAAAACTGTTTTTT
TRBD2	-	TRBV4-2	14	TRBJ2-3	CASSQESGGAETYF	TGTGCCAGCAGCCAAGAAAGCGGGGGGGCCGAAACGTATTTT
-	-	TRBV4-2	19	TRBJ2-6	CASSRDGDMGVGGANVLTF	TGTGCCAGCAGCCGCGACGGGGACATGGGTGTCGGGGGGGCCAACGTCCTGACTTTC
-	many	TRBV2	13	TRBJ2-7	CAITALDSYEQYF	TGTGCCATCACCGCCCTCGACAGCTACGAGCAGTACTTC
-	-	TRBV14	16	TRBJ2-1	CASSQEGGGQHNEQFF	TGTGCCAGCAGCCAAGAAGGAGGGGGCCAGCACAATGAGCAGTTCTTC
TRBD1	-	TRBV27	15	TRBJ2-5	CASSTPTGDRETQYF	TGTGCCAGCAGTACCCCGACAGGGGACAGGGAGACCCAGTACTTC
TRBD1	-	TRBV2	14	TRBJ1-2	CASSAGQGSYGYTF	TGTGCCAGCAGTGCCGGACAGGGTTCCTATGGCTACACCTTC
-	few	TRBV6-1	16	TRBJ2-7	CASSKAAGSISYEQYF	TGTGCCAGCAGTAAAGCGGCGGGGTCCATCTCCTACGAGCAGTACTTC